The 27 T cell receptor beta chains in this list originate from one sample, sequenced in a study of T cells in Graves' hyperthyroidism and ophthalmopathy. Researchers amplified the TCR beta CDR3 regions from RNA transcripts. Using the HTBI primer set, a first-round RT-PCR was run on the TCR CDR3. A single record per CDR3 protein comes from TCRdb applying MiXCR to the multiplex PCR reads. The profile covers over 650,000 distinct CDR3 sequences, with 45% appearing a single time and about 7% taken by the ten largest. Source material: peripheral blood or thyroid tissue (not recorded which). The receptors come from an adult man with Graves' disease, either hyperthyroidism or ophthalmopathy (not recorded which).

The chain is built from TRBV12-3 or TRBV12-4 and TRBJ1-2; 7 nucleotides line up with TRBD1. Trimming at V came to 8 bases and at J to 8 bases, leaving 8 bases not matched to a gene. This CDR3 has 12 amino acids. CDR3 coding DNA: TGTGCCAGCTCCAGGGGGGCGCGAGGCTACACCTTC. Translation: CASSRGARGYTF.

In its sample, this clonotype was seen a few times. The rearrangement links TRBV5-1 to TRBJ2-2; weak D call: TRBD2 (5 bases). Trimming stripped 4 bases from V and 5 bases from J, with 15 bases between. CDR1 SGHRS and CDR2 YFSETQ come from the germline V gene. This CDR3 has 15 amino acids. The CDR3 region has the DNA TGCGCCAGCAGCAGCCCCTTTACGGGGACCGGGGAGCTGTTTTTT. This gives the protein CASSSPFTGTGELFF.

This chain joins TRBV29-1 and TRBJ2-7; 10 positions match TRBD2. Germline V lookup: CDR1 SQVTM, CDR2 ANQGSEA. The J segment lost 5 bases and the V segment lost 8 bases, leaving 12 bases of the junction unmatched. The CDR3 is 14 residues long. CDR3 sequence reads: CSSTGLALFDEQYF. In DNA, the CDR3 is TGCAGCTCCACGGGACTAGCGCTATTCGACGAGCAGTACTTC.

This clonotype was observed many times. This chain joins TRBV2 and TRBJ1-2; the D gene is possibly TRBD1 (5 bases). CDR1 is SNHLY, CDR2 FYNNEI, per germline. Trimming took 3 bases from V and 2 from J, leaving 10 bases between them. The CDR3 has 14 residues. In DNA form, the CDR3 reads TGTGCCAGCAGTGATCTGGGACCCAACTATGGCTACACCTTC. Translating it yields CASSDLGPNYGYTF.

The V and J genes are TRBV29-1 and TRBJ2-5; 14 positions agree with TRBD2. The CDR3 spans 16 residues. V dropped 6 bases and J dropped 5; count of bases not matched to a gene: 11. Germline loops: CDR1 SQVTM, CDR2 ANQGSEA. CDR3 loop: CSVAGTSGSAQETQYF. The CDR3 nucleotides are TGCAGCGTAGCCGGGACTAGCGGGAGTGCCCAGGAGACCCAGTACTTC.

V and J are TRBV29-1 and TRBJ2-5; TRBD1 or TRBD2 may be the D gene (5 bases each). V was cut by 3 bases and J by 2 bases, with 13 bases left in between. The CDR3 has 14 residues. Germline-derived CDR1 and CDR2 are SQVTM and ANQGSEA. For the CDR3, the DNA is TGCAGCGTTGAGGGGGACCTGAGGCAAGAGACCCAGTACTTC. As protein: CSVEGDLRQETQYF.

The chain's CDR3 is CASSPGTFGELFF. The CDR3 DNA reads TGTGCCAGCAGCCCCGGGACTTTCGGGGAGCTGTTTTTT. The chain employs TRBV9 and TRBJ2-2, with D maybe TRBD2 (6 bases). Trimming pared 4 bases from V and 7 bases from J, leaving 11 bases between. Germline V CDR1 and CDR2: SGDLS, YYNGEE. The CDR3 loop spans 13 amino acids. The full variable domain, in which reference TRBV9 and TRBJ2-2 provide the parts outside the CDR3, is DSGVTQTPKHLITATGQRVTLRCSPRSGDLSVYWYQQSLDQGLQFLIQYYNGEERAKGNILERFSAQQFPDLHSELNLSSLELGDSALYFCASSPGTFGELFFGEGSRLTVL.

J is TRBJ1-1 and V is TRBV7-9, with D unresolved. The CDR3 is 14 amino acids. The germline CDR1 and CDR2 sequences are SEHNR and FQNEAQ (reference sequence). Trimming took off 6 bases at V and 0 bases at J, with 11 bases between the two ends. In DNA form, the CDR3 reads TGTGCCAGCAGTGCGTCAGACATGAACACTGAAGCTTTCTTT. This gives the protein CASSASDMNTEAFF.

This clonotype was detected only a few times. The chain is built from TRBV5-4 and TRBJ1-1, with a weak D call TRBD1 (5 bases). Germline CDR1 and CDR2: SGHNT and YYREEE (reference sequence). This CDR3 spans 14 amino acids. V lost 4 bases and J 5 bases, leaving 15 bases between the germline ends. The CDR3 loop is CASSPPQGGTEAFF. CDR3 nucleotide sequence: TGTGCCAGCAGCCCCCCGCAGGGAGGGACTGAAGCTTTCTTT.

This chain links TRBV29-1 with TRBJ1-5, with D perhaps matching TRBD1 (6 bases). The ends were cut back, 5 bases at V and 13 bases at J, with 18 bases in the middle. The CDR3 extends over 12 amino acids. Germline V CDR1 and CDR2: SQVTM, ANQGSEA. CDR3 DNA sequence: TGCAGCGTTCTCGAACAGGGTGGCAATCAGCATTTT. Translating gives CSVLEQGGNQHF.

This clonotype showed up many times. The V and J genes are TRBV2 and TRBJ1-2, with D perhaps matching TRBD1 (5 bases). The CDR3 runs 12 residues. Trimming shortened V by 4 bases and J by 5 bases, and 8 bases separated the two germline ends. Germline CDR1 is SNHLY and CDR2 is FYNNEI. CDR3 sequence (DNA): TGTGCCAGCAGTGGGACACAATATGGCTACACCTTC. This sequence encodes CASSGTQYGYTF.

Concerning this clonotype itself: A much larger clone lies a single base off, so this may be a read error. The chain employs TRBV20-1 and TRBJ1-1, with D possibly being TRBD1 (6 bases). Germline loops: CDR1 DFQATT, CDR2 SNEGSKA (reference sequence). CDR3 size: 15 residues. The CDR3, as DNA: TGCAGTGCTAGAGGTCCAGCAGGGGTGAACGCTGAAGCTTTCTTT. Its protein is CSARGPAGVNAEAFF.

This sequence joins TRBV25-1 and TRBJ1-6, with 7 positions matching TRBD1. The germline V gene encodes CDR1 MGHDK and CDR2 SYGVNS. The CDR3 contains 14 residues. The V segment lost 6 bases and the J segment 6 bases; nucleotides outside the gene matches: 5. As DNA, the CDR3 is TGTGCCAGCAGGAGGGGGCTGGGTAATTCACCCCTCCACTTT. Translating it yields CASRRGLGNSPLHF.

At least ten counts were recorded for this clonotype. The V gene is TRBV7-8, the J gene TRBJ1-5; weak D call: TRBD1 (5 bases). Germline CDR1 SGHVS, CDR2 FQNEAQ. The V gene lost 8 bases and the J gene lost 2 bases, with 16 bases spanning the gap. The CDR3 has 15 amino acids. CDR3 region: CASGPHGDGNQPQHF. As DNA, the CDR3 is TGTGCCAGCGGACCCCACGGGGACGGCAATCAGCCCCAGCATTTT.

In its sample, this clonotype was seen many times. The genes are TRBV7-3 and TRBJ2-5, with TRBD1 matching 7 bases. V was clipped by 4 bases and J by 1 base; unmatched bases: 3. The CDR3 is 14 amino acids. Germline CDR1 and CDR2: SGHTA and FQGTGA. In DNA, the CDR3 is TGTGCCAGCAGCTACACAGGGGCCCAAGAGACCCAGTACTTC. It codes for CASSYTGAQETQYF.

V gene TRBV24-1 combines with J gene TRBJ2-5; TRBD2 matches 9 bases. This CDR3 has 18 amino acids. V lost 5 bases to trimming and J lost 1 base; unmatched junction nucleotides: 13. Germline CDR1 reads KGHDR; CDR2 reads SFDVKD. The CDR3 nucleotides are TGTGCCACCAGTGCCTCAATTCCTAGCGGGGCTCTCCAAGAGACCCAGTACTTC. Translated, it gives CATSASIPSGALQETQYF.

The V and J genes are TRBV11-2 and TRBJ2-7; D unclear. This CDR3 is built from 14 residues. The germline gives CDR1 SGHAT, CDR2 FQNNGV. V lost 0 bases to trimming and J lost 3 bases, with 9 bases between them. The CDR3 nucleotides are TGTGCCAGCAGCTTAGACACGGCAAACTACGAGCAGTACTTC. Amino acid sequence: CASSLDTANYEQYF.

There are many counts of this clonotype. The J gene is TRBJ1-1, the V gene TRBV10-2; 8 bases match TRBD1. The germline CDR1 and CDR2 sequences are WSHSY and SAAADI. The CDR3 sequence is 15 residues long. Unmatched junction bases numbered 9, after V lost 0 bases and J lost 9 bases. CDR3 protein: CASSESRTGRDKAFF. The CDR3 bases are TGCGCCAGCAGTGAGTCCCGGACAGGGAGGGACAAAGCTTTCTTT.

The chain has TRBV19 and TRBJ2-6; no reliable D call. Trimming left V 2 bases short and J 0 bases short, with 5 bases between. The CDR3 runs 15 residues. Germline values: CDR1 LNHDA, CDR2 SQIVND (reference sequence). The CDR3 loop is CASSITASGANVLTF. The CDR3, as DNA: TGTGCCAGTAGTATAACGGCCTCTGGGGCCAACGTCCTGACTTTC.

The CDR3 nucleotides read TGCAGTGCTTACAAGACAGGGGGCGGCGAGCAGTACTTC. Amino acids: CSAYKTGGGEQYF. The chain recombines TRBV20-1 with TRBJ2-7, with 10 bases lining up with TRBD1. Germline V CDR1 and CDR2: DFQATT, SNEGSKA (reference sequence). Unmatched junction bases numbered 7, after V lost 5 bases and J lost 6 bases. This CDR3 comprises 13 residues.

The chain is built from TRBV10-3 and TRBJ2-5; 9 bases are shared with TRBD1. Germline CDR1 and CDR2: ENHRY and SYGVKD. V was pared by 0 bases and J by 5 bases, with 7 bases of the junction left unmatched. The CDR3 length is 16 residues. The CDR3, as DNA: TGTGCCATCAGTGAGTCTGCGGGACAGGGAGGGGAGACCCAGTACTTC. Translating gives CAISESAGQGGETQYF.

The rearrangement links TRBV6-5 to TRBJ1-2, with no clear D. Germline V gene sequence: CDR1 MNHEY, CDR2 SVGAGI. The CDR3 runs 12 residues. Trimming took off 8 bases at V and 0 bases at J, with 7 bases between the two ends. CDR3 DNA sequence: TGTGCCAGCGGAGGCCCTAACTATGGCTACACCTTC. Protein product: CASGGPNYGYTF.

J is TRBJ1-5 and V is TRBV5-5; D is possibly TRBD1 (5 bases). Looked up from germline, CDR1 is SGHKS and CDR2 is YYEKEE (reference sequence). The CDR3 runs 14 residues. V dropped 4 bases and J dropped 6 bases, with 14 bases sitting between them. In DNA form, the CDR3 reads TGTGCCAGCAGCCATGGGGGGTCTGGTCAGCCCCAGCATTTT. Its translation is CASSHGGSGQPQHF.

V and J are TRBV4-1 and TRBJ2-5; D is unresolved. The CDR3 spans 16 residues. Germline CDR1 is MGHRA and CDR2 is YSYEKL. V lost 4 bases and J 0 bases, leaving 15 bases between the germline ends. CDR3 in DNA: TGCGCCAGCAGCCTCCGCGCGGTCTCCTACCAAGAGACCCAGTACTTC. Translating gives CASSLRAVSYQETQYF.

This clonotype came up many times. The chain couples TRBV24-1 to TRBJ1-3, with D maybe TRBD1 (5 bases). With 3 bases removed from V and 2 bases from J, the gap between germline ends came to 10 bases. This CDR3 is 15 amino acids long. Germline assignment: CDR1 KGHDR and CDR2 SFDVKD. The chain's CDR3 is CATSDSPGPGNTIYF. In DNA form, the CDR3 reads TGTGCCACCAGTGATAGTCCGGGACCTGGAAACACCATATATTTT.

The J gene is TRBJ1-5, the V gene TRBV19; 9 bases match TRBD1. The junction had 8 bases not matched to a gene; V was cut back by 2 bases and J by 3 bases. Germline lookup yields CDR1 LNHDA and CDR2 SQIVND (reference sequence). CDR3 length: 17 amino acids. DNA of the CDR3: TGTGCCAGTAGTATATTCTCCGGGACAGGGACCAATCAGCCCCAGCATTTT. It is translated as CASSIFSGTGTNQPQHF.

CDR3 sequence: CASSLVAGGSSTTNEKLFF. The CDR3 DNA follows: TGCGCCAGCAGCTTGGTAGCAGGGGGTTCTTCTACAACTAATGAAAAACTGTTTTTT. The V call is TRBV5-1, the J call TRBJ1-4, with TRBD1 identical over 7 bases. The J segment lost 0 bases and the V segment lost 0 bases, leaving 11 bases of the junction unmatched. Germline CDR1 SGHRS, CDR2 YFSETQ. The CDR3 runs 19 residues. Full variable domain (rest looked up from reference TRBV5-1 and TRBJ1-4): KAGVTQTPRYLIKTRGQQVTLSCSPISGHRSVSWYQQTPGQGLQFLFEYFSETQRNKGNFPGRFSGRQFSNSRSEMNVSTLELGDSALYLCASSLVAGGSSTTNEKLFFGSGTQLSVL.